This TCR beta chain emerged from a study of human T cells and chemical hapten exposure. About the study: Weekly diphenylcyclopropenone doses were given to patients' scalps across the approximately 25-week study. Women made up most patients, who had alopecia areata, totalis or universalis.

The CDR3 contains 15 residues. Unmatched junction bases numbered 8, after V lost 3 bases and J lost 6 bases. The germline gives CDR1 MDHEN, CDR2 SYDVKM. Time point in this sample: pre-sensitization, week 0. Specified treatment: therapeutic diphenylcyclopropenone sensitization with weekly scalp DPC. The study's findings and limits: Expanded TCRs formed significantly more large CDR3 similarity clusters than controls.

Of note for this clonotype: The antigen is not known.

Original data processing: Individual samples carried between roughly 23,224 and 700,000 TCRs, with more than 95,000 as the median. TCRdb re-called the RACE reads through MiXCR, storing one row per CDR3 protein. TCRdb, rather than the study authors, made the V and J calls. This sample carries around 350,000 distinct CDR3 sequences, 5.5% of them seen once, and the ten largest clones take 7% to 10%. The sequence was collected from a woman between 18 and 29 years old with alopecia areata. Some clones in this sample may be carry-over from other donors' samples. The specimen comprised whole blood, sampled in connection with sensitization to the hapten diphenylcyclopropenone (DPC). The chain has TRBV28 and TRBJ1-2, with 9 bases aligning to TRBD1. The CDR3 bases are TGTGCCAGCAGTTTCCCGGGTACAGGGGGCGATGGCTACACCTTC. Its translation is CASSFPGTGGDGYTF.